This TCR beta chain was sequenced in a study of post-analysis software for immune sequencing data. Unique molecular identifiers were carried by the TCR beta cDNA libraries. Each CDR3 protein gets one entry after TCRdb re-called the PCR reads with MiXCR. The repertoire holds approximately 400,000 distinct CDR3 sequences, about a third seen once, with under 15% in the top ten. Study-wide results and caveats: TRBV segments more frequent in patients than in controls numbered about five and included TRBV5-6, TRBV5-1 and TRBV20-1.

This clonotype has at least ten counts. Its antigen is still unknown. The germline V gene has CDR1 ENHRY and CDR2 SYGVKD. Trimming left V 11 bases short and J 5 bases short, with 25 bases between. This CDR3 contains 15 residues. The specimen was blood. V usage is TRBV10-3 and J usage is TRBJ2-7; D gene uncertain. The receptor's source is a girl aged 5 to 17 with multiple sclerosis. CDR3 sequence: CASILGRAQLNEQYF. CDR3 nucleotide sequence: TGTGCCTCCATCCTGGGCAGAGCCCAACTCAACGAGCAGTACTTC.